This TCR beta chain was retrieved from a study of blood T cell repertoires in COVID-19. Study-wide background: Material from acute and convalescent COVID-19 was sourced from the United States, Italy and Spain. PBMCs, B-cell-depleted T cells, or T cells were the source of the cDNA or gDNA that made up the material.

The V end was cut by 2 bases, the J end by 4 bases, with 13 bases between. Looked up from germline, CDR1 is SGHKS and CDR2 is YYEKEE (reference sequence). The CDR3 is 14 residues long. Original methodology: Counts of nucleated cells, estimated from reference gene primer amplification, were obtained. Using immunoSEQ multiplex PCR, the repertoire was profiled, and TCRdb retains in-frame clones only, with some absent. D and trimming were read from the DNA, whereas the V and J calls and clone size are those reported in that table. The sample holds approximately 150,000 clones; around nine tenths are singletons and the top ten take about 1.8%.

The sequence derives from a woman in her fifties or sixties with acute or convalescent COVID-19. The sample taken for sequencing was peripheral blood. The chain recombines TRBV5-5 with TRBJ2-7, with D maybe TRBD1 (7 bases). Here the CDR3 reads CASSFAGGNYEQYF. The CDR3 DNA sequence: TGTGCCAGCAGCTTTGCAGGGGGGAATTACGAGCAGTACTTC.